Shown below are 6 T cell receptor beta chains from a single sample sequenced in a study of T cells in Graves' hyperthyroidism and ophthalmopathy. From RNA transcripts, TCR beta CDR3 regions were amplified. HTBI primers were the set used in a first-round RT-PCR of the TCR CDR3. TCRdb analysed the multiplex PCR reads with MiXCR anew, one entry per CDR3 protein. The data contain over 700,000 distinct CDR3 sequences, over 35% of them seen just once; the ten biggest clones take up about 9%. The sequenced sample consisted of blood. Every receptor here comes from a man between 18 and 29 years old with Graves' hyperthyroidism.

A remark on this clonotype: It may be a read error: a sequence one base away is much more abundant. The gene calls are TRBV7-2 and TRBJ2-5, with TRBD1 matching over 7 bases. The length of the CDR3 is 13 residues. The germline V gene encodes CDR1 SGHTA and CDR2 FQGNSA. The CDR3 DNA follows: TGTGCCGGCAGGCCGGGACAGAAGGAGACCCAGTACTTC. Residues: CAGRPGQKETQYF.

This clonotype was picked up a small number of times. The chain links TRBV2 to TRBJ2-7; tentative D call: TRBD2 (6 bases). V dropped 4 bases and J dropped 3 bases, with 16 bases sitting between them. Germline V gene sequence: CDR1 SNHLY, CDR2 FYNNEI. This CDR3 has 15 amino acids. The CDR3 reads CASSGAQRGVYEQYF. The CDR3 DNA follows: TGTGCCAGCAGTGGGGCTCAGCGCGGGGTCTACGAGCAGTACTTC.

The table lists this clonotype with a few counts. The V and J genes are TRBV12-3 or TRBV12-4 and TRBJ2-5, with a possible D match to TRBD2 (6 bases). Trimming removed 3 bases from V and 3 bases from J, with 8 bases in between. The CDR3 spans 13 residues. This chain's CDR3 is CASSFRREETQYF. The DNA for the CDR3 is TGTGCCAGCAGTTTCAGGAGGGAAGAGACCCAGTACTTC.

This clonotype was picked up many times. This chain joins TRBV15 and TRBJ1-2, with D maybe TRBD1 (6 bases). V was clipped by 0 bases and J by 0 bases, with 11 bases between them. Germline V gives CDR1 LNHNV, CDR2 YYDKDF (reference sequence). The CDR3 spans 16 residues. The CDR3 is CATSRDLGQTNYGYTF. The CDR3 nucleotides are TGTGCCACCAGCAGAGATTTAGGACAGACTAACTATGGCTACACCTTC. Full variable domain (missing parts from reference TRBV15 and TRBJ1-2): DAMVIQNPRYQVTQFGKPVTLSCSQTLNHNVMYWYQQKSSQAPKLLFHYYDKDFNNEADTPDNFQSRRPNTSFCFLDIRSPGLGDTAMYLCATSRDLGQTNYGYTFGSGTRLTVV.

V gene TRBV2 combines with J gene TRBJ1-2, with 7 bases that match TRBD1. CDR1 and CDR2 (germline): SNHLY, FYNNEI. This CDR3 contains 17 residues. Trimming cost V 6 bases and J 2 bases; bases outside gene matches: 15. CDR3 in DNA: TGTGCCAGCAGCCGAGATCGACTTACGACAGGGAACTATGGCTACACCTTC. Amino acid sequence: CASSRDRLTTGNYGYTF.

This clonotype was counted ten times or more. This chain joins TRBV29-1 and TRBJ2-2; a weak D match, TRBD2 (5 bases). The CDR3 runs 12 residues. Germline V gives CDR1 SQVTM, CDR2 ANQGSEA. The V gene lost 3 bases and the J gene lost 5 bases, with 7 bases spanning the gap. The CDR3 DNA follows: TGCAGCGTTGACCGCGGGACCGGGGAGCTGTTTTTT. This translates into CSVDRGTGELFF.